The 31 T cell receptor beta chains given below trace back to one sample, sequenced in a study of post-analysis software for immune sequencing data (dated by TCRdb to between 2014 and 2017). Overall study results and their limits: Patients showed significantly higher frequencies than controls for 4 or 5 TRBV segments, among them TRBV5-6, TRBV5-1 and TRBV20-1.

The receptor library was made with PCR. The listed sequencing device is Illumina HiSeq 2500. To reduce PCR and sequencing biases, unique molecular identifiers were built into the TCR beta cDNA libraries. Using fastp at Q25 and MiXCR, TCRdb reprocessed the public reads and kept productive beta chains. Rows with a matching CDR3 protein are joined into one entry that keeps the most common DNA and genes. Across this sample there are around 190,000 distinct CDR3 sequences, with approximately 29% seen only once. The ten largest clones represent 3% to 3.5% of the sample. These receptors have no known antigen. Sequenced sample: blood. The receptors derive from a girl aged 2-17 years with multiple sclerosis.

The sample holds many counts of this clonotype. The chain links TRBV29-1 to TRBJ2-5, with 9 bases fitting TRBD2. Per the germline V gene, CDR1 is SQVTM and CDR2 is ANQGSEA. CDR3 length: 14 residues. V was clipped by 0 bases and J by 4 bases; unmatched bases: 3. The DNA for the CDR3 is TGCAGCGTTGAAGAGGCGGGAGGGCTAGAGACCCAGTACTTC. Translation: CSVEEAGGLETQYF.

The chain has TRBV2 and TRBJ2-1; TRBD1 matches 10 bases. V was pared by 4 bases and J by 2 bases, with 2 bases of the junction left unmatched. Per germline, CDR1 SNHLY and CDR2 FYNNEI. CDR3 size: 15 residues. CDR3 in amino acids: CASSGQGAPYNEQFF. CDR3 coding DNA: TGTGCCAGCAGTGGACAGGGGGCCCCCTACAATGAGCAGTTCTTC.

This clonotype has ten or more counts. This chain joins TRBV6-1 and TRBJ2-7; D possibly corresponds to TRBD2 (6 bases). Germline assignment: CDR1 MNHNS and CDR2 SASEGT. Trimming cost V 4 bases and J 11 bases, with 12 bases left between them. The CDR3 contains 11 residues. CDR3 nucleotides: TGTGCCAGCAGTGGGCTGGAGGGAGAGTACTTC. Translated: CASSGLEGEYF.

This clonotype was picked up many times. The rearrangement links TRBV6-6 to TRBJ2-1; D is ambiguous. V dropped 3 bases and J dropped 6 bases, with 3 bases sitting between them. The CDR3 loop spans 11 amino acids. Germline CDR1 and CDR2: MNHNY and SVGAGI (reference sequence). Here the CDR3 DNA reads TGTGCCAGCAGTTATAGCAATGAGCAGTTCTTC. This codes for CASSYSNEQFF.

The V gene is TRBV12-5, the J gene TRBJ1-5; D gene uncertain. The CDR3 contains 10 residues. Per the germline V gene, CDR1 is LGHNT and CDR2 is FRNRAP. V shed 7 bases and J shed 6 bases, with 4 bases lying between them. CDR3 amino acids: CASAPQPQHF. The DNA of the CDR3 is TGTGCTAGTGCCCCTCAGCCCCAGCATTTT.

This clonotype was counted at least ten times. The genes are TRBV20-1 and TRBJ2-1, with 10 nucleotides matching TRBD1. This CDR3 region has 15 residues. V was pared by 6 bases and J by 6 bases, with 11 bases of the junction left unmatched. CDR1 is DFQATT, CDR2 SNEGSKA, per germline (reference sequence). Here the CDR3 DNA reads TGCAGTGCAGTTAAACCCGGGACAGGGGCCAATGAGCAGTTCTTC. Protein product: CSAVKPGTGANEQFF.

This clonotype was counted ten times or more. The chain combines TRBV7-8 with TRBJ2-1, with D unclear. Per the germline V gene, CDR1 is SGHVS and CDR2 is FQNEAQ. V dropped 5 bases and J dropped 12 bases, with 23 bases sitting between them. The length of the CDR3 is 15 residues. The DNA of the CDR3 is TGTGCCAGCAGCCCCCGAGGCTGGGGTCATATTGGGCAGTTCTTC. This codes for CASSPRGWGHIGQFF.

Points on this clonotype: This sequence may be a read error, since a much larger clone differs from it by one base. The rearrangement uses TRBV6-5 and TRBJ2-5; the D is unclear. The germline V gene has CDR1 MNHEY and CDR2 SVGAGI. CDR3 length: 14 amino acids. This CDR3 reads CTSSYLASQETQYF. The CDR3 DNA is TGTACCAGCAGTTACCTGGCCAGCCAAGAGACCCAGTACTTC.

The V call is TRBV12-3 or TRBV12-4, the J call TRBJ2-7; D call uncertain. The CDR3 is made up of 12 amino acids. The ends were cut back, 7 bases at V and 3 bases at J, with 10 bases in the middle. Here the CDR3 DNA reads TGTGCCAGCAATCTGGGGATCTACGAGCAGTACTTC. Translating gives CASNLGIYEQYF.

The rearrangement uses TRBV29-1 and TRBJ1-1; a possible D gene is TRBD1 (5 bases). Trimming left V 7 bases short and J 4 bases short, with 10 bases between. This CDR3 is 11 amino acids long. The germline CDR1 and CDR2 sequences are SQVTM and ANQGSEA. For the CDR3, the DNA is TGCAGCGCCGGACACATCACTGAAGCTTTCTTT. Translating it yields CSAGHITEAFF. Using reference TRBV29-1 and TRBJ1-1 for the parts outside the CDR3, the full variable domain is SAVISQKPSRDICQRGTSLTIQCQVDSQVTMMFWYRQQPGQSLTLIATANQGSEATYESGFVIDKFPISRPNLTFSTLTVSNMSPEDSSIYLCSAGHITEAFFGQGTRLTVV.

Comments on this clonotype: Mismatch with germline at one junction end may stem from a read error. The J gene is TRBJ1-2, the V gene TRBV29-1; D ambiguous. This CDR3 contains 11 residues. CDR1 SQVTM and CDR2 ANQGSEA come from the germline V gene. The CDR3 nucleotides read TGCAGCGTCCACGCCCCTAGTGGCCACACCTTC. It specifies CSVHAPSGHTF.

This clonotype was found many times. CDR3 sequence: CASSFRGLAGVIGSTDTQYF. Written as DNA, the CDR3 is TGTGCCAGCAGTTTTCGTGGTCTAGCGGGGGTAATTGGGAGCACAGATACGCAGTATTTT. V usage is TRBV12-3 or TRBV12-4 and J usage is TRBJ2-3, with 10 bases that match TRBD2. The CDR3 consists of 20 residues. The J segment lost 0 bases and the V segment lost 3 bases, leaving 15 bases of the junction unmatched.

In this sample, this clonotype turned up many times. The chain recombines TRBV7-8 with TRBJ1-4; 8 nucleotides match TRBD1. The CDR3 has 15 residues. CDR1 is SGHVS and CDR2 is FQNEAQ in the germline V gene. V was clipped by 5 bases and J by 5 bases; unmatched bases: 7. DNA for the CDR3: TGTGCCAGCAGCCAGATCGGGACAGGCAATGAAAAACTGTTTTTT. This gives the protein CASSQIGTGNEKLFF.

The V and J genes are TRBV7-2 and TRBJ2-7; D may be TRBD1 or TRBD2 (6 bases each). CDR3 length: 14 amino acids. The V end was cut by 5 bases, the J end by 2 bases, with 13 bases between. Per the germline V gene, CDR1 is SGHTA and CDR2 is FQGNSA. DNA for the CDR3: TGTGCCAGCAGCCTTGAGGGGGGCCCCTACGAGCAGTACTTC. Translation: CASSLEGGPYEQYF.

V usage is TRBV20-1 and J usage is TRBJ2-1; 11 nucleotides line up with TRBD2. Germline CDR1 DFQATT, CDR2 SNEGSKA (reference sequence). The V and J ends lost 5 bases and 10 bases, in that order; junction bases with no gene match: 7. This CDR3 is 13 amino acids long. Here the CDR3 DNA reads TGCAGTGCTCGTCTAGCGGGAGGCTACGAGCAGTTCTTC. Its translation is CSARLAGGYEQFF.

By its share, this clonotype is medium-sized. V usage is TRBV29-1 and J usage is TRBJ2-5; D unresolved. V was clipped by 1 base and J by 2 bases, with 8 bases between them. CDR1 SQVTM and CDR2 ANQGSEA come from the germline V gene. The CDR3 extends over 13 amino acids. Here the CDR3 DNA reads TGCAGCGTTGAAGTCCCCACTCAAGAGACCCAGTACTTC. Translating it yields CSVEVPTQETQYF.

This clonotype showed up just once. An end of the junction does not agree with germline; a read error may underlie this. The chain uses TRBV12-3 or TRBV12-4 and TRBJ1-2, with D maybe TRBD1 (6 bases). The CDR3 runs to 14 residues. In DNA form, the CDR3 reads TGTGCCAGCAGTCGAGGGGGTCAGGGCAATGGCTGCACCTTC. Translating it yields CASSRGGQGNGCTF.

This clonotype has only a few counts. The J gene is TRBJ2-3, the V gene TRBV20-1; TRBD2 agrees at 8 bases. CDR3 length: 12 residues. The trim removed 0 bases at V and 8 bases at J, leaving 1 base unmatched. Germline CDR1 reads DFQATT; CDR2 reads SNEGSKA (reference sequence). In nucleotides, the CDR3 is TGCAGTGCTAGAGATCGGGGGGGTACGCAGTATTTT. This translates into CSARDRGGTQYF.

This clonotype was counted many times. This chain connects TRBV18 to TRBJ2-3; possibly TRBD1 for D (6 bases). The CDR3 is 14 residues long. The V and J ends lost 4 bases and 4 bases respectively, with 12 bases between them. CDR1 and CDR2 from the germline V gene are KGHSH and LQKENI. The CDR3 sequence is CASSRNREPDTQYF. DNA of the CDR3: TGTGCCAGCTCACGGAACAGGGAGCCAGATACGCAGTATTTT.

On this clonotype itself: Possible read error: a much larger clone is one base away. The genes are TRBV5-6 and TRBJ2-5, with 7 bases identical to TRBD1. Germline lookup yields CDR1 SGHDT and CDR2 YYEEEE. The CDR3 covers 15 residues. V was clipped by 6 bases and J by 11 bases; unmatched bases: 19. CDR3 sequence: CASIPGTADYNEQYF. The CDR3 region has the DNA TGTGCCAGCATCCCCGGGACAGCAGACTACAATGAGCAGTACTTC.

V is TRBV25-1 and J is TRBJ1-4; TRBD1 is a possible D gene (6 bases). The V gene lost 0 bases and the J gene lost 7 bases, with 12 bases spanning the gap. Germline V lookup: CDR1 MGHDK, CDR2 SYGVNS. The CDR3 runs 15 residues. CDR3 coding DNA: TGTGCCAGCAGTGAATATGGCAGGGGAGGTGAAAAACTGTTTTTT. Protein: CASSEYGRGGEKLFF. Full variable domain (outside the CDR3, taken from reference TRBV25-1 and TRBJ1-4): EADIYQTPRYLVIGTGKKITLECSQTMGHDKMYWYQQDPGMELHLIHYSYGVNSTEKGDLSSESTVSRIRTEHFPLTLESARPSHTSQYLCASSEYGRGGEKLFFGSGTQLSVL.

The chain combines TRBV18 with TRBJ2-5; D is unclear. V lost 3 bases, J lost 5 bases, and 7 bases lay in between. Per the germline V gene, CDR1 is KGHSH and CDR2 is LQKENI. The CDR3 is made up of 12 amino acids. CDR3 region: CASSPTPETQYF. In nucleotides, the CDR3 is TGTGCCAGCTCACCCACGCCGGAGACCCAGTACTTC.

This clonotype was counted at least ten times. This sequence joins TRBV2 and TRBJ2-1; 13 positions match TRBD2. The CDR3 totals 15 residues. CDR1 is SNHLY and CDR2 is FYNNEI in the germline V gene. The trim removed 5 bases at V and 9 bases at J, leaving 7 bases unmatched. CDR3 sequence (DNA): TGTGCCAGCAGTTCGGGGACTAGCGGGACTGGTGAGCAGTTCTTC. Protein: CASSSGTSGTGEQFF.

As concerns this clonotype: A junction end diverges from the germline sequence, so it may reflect a read error. The chain couples TRBV7-2 to TRBJ1-1; 9 bases match TRBD1. In germline, CDR1 is SGHTA, CDR2 FQGNSA. The CDR3 consists of 15 residues. For the CDR3, the DNA is TGTGCCAGCAGCTTAGCCGGGACAGGGATCGCTGAAGTTTTCTTT. Amino acid sequence: CASSLAGTGIAEVFF.

This clonotype was found many times. This chain joins TRBV15 and TRBJ2-7, with 11 bases that match TRBD2. V was pared by 1 base and J by 4 bases, with 0 bases of the junction left unmatched. This CDR3 comprises 14 residues. Germline loops: CDR1 LNHNV, CDR2 YYDKDF (reference sequence). The CDR3 region has the DNA TGTGCCACCAGCAGAGGACTAGCGGGATACGAGCAGTACTTC. Its protein is CATSRGLAGYEQYF.

The table lists this clonotype with many counts. J is TRBJ2-7 and V is TRBV3-1, with D unclear. Germline CDR1 is LGHDT and CDR2 is YNNKEL (reference sequence). The CDR3 covers 14 residues. V was clipped by 2 bases and J by 2 bases, with 10 bases between them. CDR3 bases: TGTGCCAGCAGCCAACCCGGAGCTCCCTACGAGCAGTACTTC. Protein: CASSQPGAPYEQYF.

The rearrangement joins TRBV30 to TRBJ2-7, with a weak D call TRBD1 (5 bases). The ends were cut back, 0 bases at V and 4 bases at J, with 10 bases in the middle. Per germline, CDR1 GTSNPN and CDR2 SVGIG (reference sequence). The CDR3 contains 13 residues. The CDR3 DNA follows: TGTGCCTGGAGTGTAGGGGTCAGATACGAGCAGTACTTC. It codes for CAWSVGVRYEQYF.

The sample holds one count of this clonotype. A much bigger clone sits one base away, suggesting this may be a read error. This chain connects TRBV4-1 to TRBJ2-5; D perhaps matches TRBD2 (6 bases). V shed 4 bases and J shed 13 bases, with 16 bases lying between them. Germline loops: CDR1 MGHRA, CDR2 YSYEKL. The CDR3 has 12 residues. The CDR3 bases are TGCGCCAGCAGCCCCGAAGGCGGGGATCTGTACTTC. Protein sequence: CASSPEGGDLYF.

The rearrangement links TRBV7-9 to TRBJ2-5; D is possibly TRBD2 (5 bases). Between the trimmed V and J ends, which lost 2 bases and 5 bases, there was a span of 12 bases. This CDR3 comprises 14 residues. CDR1 is SEHNR, CDR2 FQNEAQ, per germline (reference sequence). The CDR3 sequence is CASSLLGSGETQYF. The CDR3 DNA follows: TGTGCCAGCAGCTTACTGGGGTCGGGGGAGACCCAGTACTTC. Complete variable domain (other parts from reference TRBV7-9 and TRBJ2-5): DTGVSQNPRHKITKRGQNVTFRCDPISEHNRLYWYRQTLGQGPEFLTYFQNEAQLEKSRLLSDRFSAERPKGSFSTLEIQRTEQGDSAMYLCASSLLGSGETQYFGPGTRLLVL.

This rearrangement joins TRBV2 to TRBJ1-6, with D unclear. The CDR3 loop spans 14 amino acids. Trimming removed 6 bases from V and 7 bases from J, with 13 bases in between. Germline CDR1 and CDR2: SNHLY and FYNNEI. The CDR3 here is CASRGPQRNSPLHF. The CDR3 bases are TGTGCCAGCAGAGGGCCCCAGAGGAATTCACCCCTCCACTTT.

The CDR3 is CASSQENGGSGNIQYF. In DNA form, the CDR3 reads TGTGCCAGCAGCCAAGAGAACGGGGGCAGTGGAAACATTCAGTACTTC. The V call is TRBV14, the J call TRBJ2-4; the D gene could be TRBD1 or TRBD2 (6 bases each). In germline, CDR1 is SGHDN, CDR2 FVKESK. This CDR3 comprises 16 residues. V was cut by 0 bases and J by 6 bases, with 15 bases left in between. Together with reference TRBV14 and TRBJ2-4, the CDR3 gives the full variable domain: EAGVTQFPSHSVIEKGQTVTLRCDPISGHDNLYWYRRVMGKEIKFLLHFVKESKQDESGMPNNRFLAERTGGTYSTLKVQPAELEDSGVYFCASSQENGGSGNIQYFGAGTRLSVL.